This paragraph covers one T cell receptor (beta chain) sequence. Which antigen it targets is not known. No much larger clone exists at a distance of one base, and base qualities are not known. TCRbeta CDR3 regions were sequenced with the immunoSEQ Assay. After extraction, genomic DNA underwent amplification by bias-controlled multiplex PCR, followed by high-throughput sequencing. The original methods were these. To quantify the absolute abundance of every unique TCRbeta CDR3 region, sequences were collapsed and filtered. T cell fraction was estimated by normalization of TCRbeta template counts to usable DNA, with usable DNA being measured through amplification of reference genes present in all nucleated cells. Repertoire TCRs were annotated as SARS-CoV-2-specific by exact matching of V gene, CDR3 amino acid sequence and J gene to a known reactive TCR set. MIRA supplied the reference SARS-CoV-2 TCR set, which was filtered for enrichment in COVID-19-positive ImmuneCODE repertoires so that public or cross-reactive TCRs were removed. Drawing on the MIRA antigens, annotated TCRs were analysed further at the level of specific ORF or position within ORF. Depth was the summed frequency of annotated unique rearrangements, while breadth was defined as annotated unique rearrangements over total unique productive rearrangements. Two-sided Wilcoxon rank-sum tests were applied when comparing TCR breadth between groups. The table comes from immuneACCESS by way of TCRdb, which keeps in-frame sequences with V and J called. Part of the clones is missing from these tables; in studies checked, under half for an unresolved V gene and the rest for unknown reasons. The V and J calls and clone size are taken from that table; D and trimming were inferred from the DNA. For this sample there are some 190,000 clones; roughly nine tenths appear just once. Jointly, the top ten make up under 7.5% of the sample.

Reading the germline V gene gives CDR1 SQVTM and CDR2 ANQGSEA. The CDR3 runs 15 residues from the cysteine to the phenylalanine. This entry keeps only the CDR3 DNA: 45 bases, framed from base 1. Deletion took 6 bases off V and 1 base off J, with a span of 18 bases between the germline ends. These data come from a study of Ad26.COV2.S vaccination and SARS-CoV-2 variants (dated by TCRdb to the early 2020s). Regarding the research as a whole: Sequencing of the TCRbeta repertoire served to evaluate the specificity and breadth of SARS-CoV-2-reactive T cell receptors following Ad26.COV2.S vaccination. A total of some 30 samples were included in the TCR-sequenced set, comprising around 19 Ad26.COV2.S vaccine recipients, 5 placebo recipients and 8 SARS-CoV-2 convalescent individuals. Overall results and qualifications from the work: Vaccine and placebo recipients had similar non-spike TCR breadth, a finding consistent with the vaccine containing only spike. Spike-specific TCR breadth was higher in Ad26.COV2.S recipients than in placebo recipients (P = 0.0014). After vaccination, substantial breadth of spike-specific CD8+ and CD4+ T cell responses was reported. It was noted by the authors that total T cell responses may have been underestimated by the TCR breadth and depth analyses.

Explained via the paper, the time point label denotes: individuals recovered from natural SARS-CoV-2 infection. The sequencing used peripheral blood, collected after recovery from COVID-19. The rearrangement joined TRBV29-1 to TRBJ2-5; the D gene is possibly TRBD1 or TRBD2, each agreeing over 5 bases. This clonotype was sampled from a human donor who had recovered from COVID-19. The DNA sequence is as follows: TGCAGCGTCCTCGGCTTTGGGGGAATCCAAGAGACCCAGTACTTC. This translates into CSVLGFGGIQETQYF.